This is a list of T cell receptor beta chains from one sample in a study of cytomegalovirus exposure and HLA in healthy donors. TCRdb's copy holds only in-frame clones and misses some; the assay was immunoSEQ multiplex PCR. This table holds about 99,000 clones, almost 80% found once. Material: PBMCs. The receptors here all came from a man in his sixties in good health and CMV-seropositive. The CDR3 runs from the conserved cysteine through the conserved F or W. The D gene is left open where the match is weak. Not every row has a clone size; where given, it reads once, few, many or a size class.

j_call | v_call | d_call | clone_size | cdr3_nt | cdr3_aa
TRBJ2-7 | TRBV27 | . | . | TGTGCCGGCAGCCGCGAGAGGGGGATGCCATACGAGCAGTACTTC | CAGSRERGMPYEQYF
TRBJ2-3 | TRBV5-1 | TRBD2 | once | TGCGCCAGCAGCGCACGGGGGGGGGCTCAGGGAGATACGCAGTATTTT | CASSARGGAQGDTQYF
TRBJ2-7 | TRBV19 | TRBD1 | . | TGTGCCAGCAGTGTCAACACAGGGGCCGGCGAGCAGTACTTC | CASSVNTGAGEQYF
TRBJ1-4 | TRBV19 | . | . | TGTGCCAGTTCCCCTGACAGAAACAATGAAAAACTGTTTTTT | CASSPDRNNEKLFF
TRBJ2-7 | TRBV27 | TRBD1 | . | TGTGCCAGCAGCCGGGACAGTACCTACGAGCAGTACTTC | CASSRDSTYEQYF
TRBJ1-2 | TRBV7-9 | . | . | TGTGCCAGCAGCTTAGCGGGGGGAGCTAACTATGGCTACACCTTC | CASSLAGGANYGYTF
TRBJ2-5 | TRBV2 | . | . | TGTGCCAGCAGTAAGGCGAGCGGGCGAGAGACCCGGTACTTC | CASSKASGRETRYF
TRBJ1-2 | TRBV5-1 | TRBD1 | . | TGCGCCAGCAGCGTTTGGACAGGAGCTAACTATGGCTACACCTTC | CASSVWTGANYGYTF
TRBJ1-3 | TRBV5-1 | TRBD1 | once | TGCGCCAGCAGCCTGGACAGGGCGGGAAACACCATATATTTT | CASSLDRAGNTIYF
TRBJ2-3 | TRBV7-6 | . | . | TGTGCCAGCAGCTTAGCGGGGCCAGATGCGCAGTATTTT | CASSLAGPDAQYF
TRBJ2-3 | TRBV5-6 | . | . | TGTGCCAGCAGCTTTATATCGTCAGATACGCAGTATTTT | CASSFISSDTQYF
TRBJ1-1 | TRBV7-9 | . | . | TGTTCCAGCAGCTTCGGGGGCACTGAAGCTTTCTTT | CSSSFGGTEAFF
TRBJ2-2 | TRBV19 | TRBD1 | . | TGTGCCAGTACTCTGGGACAGGGGGGGAACACCGGGGAGCTGTTTTTT | CASTLGQGGNTGELFF
TRBJ2-7 | TRBV5-1 | . | . | TGCGCCAGCAGCCCGGGACAATCCTACGAGCAGTACTTC | CASSPGQSYEQYF
TRBJ1-5 | TRBV7-9 | . | . | TGTGCCAGCAGCTTAGACTTCGGGACCCAGCATTTT | CASSLDFGTQHF
TRBJ2-1 | TRBV7-9 | TRBD2 | . | TGTGCCAGCAGCTTAGCGGAACAGCGGGGGGGCCGAAATGAGCAGTTCTTC | CASSLAEQRGGRNEQFF
TRBJ2-1 | TRBV5-1 | TRBD2 | . | TGCGCCAGCGGCGAGACACCTAGCGGGGGGTCCTACAATGAGCAGTTCTTC | CASGETPSGGSYNEQFF
TRBJ2-7 | TRBV10-1 | . | once | TGCGCCAGCAGTTCCTACGACAGGGAGGTGTACTTC | CASSSYDREVYF
TRBJ2-3 | TRBV4-1 | TRBD1 | once | TGCGCCAGCAGCCAAGATGGGACAGGGGGCATTAAAGATACGCAGTATTTT | CASSQDGTGGIKDTQYF
TRBJ2-3 | TRBV19 | . | . | TGTGCCAGTAGTATACTACTTTCTAGCACAGATACGCAGTATTTT | CASSILLSSTDTQYF
TRBJ1-1 | TRBV10-1 | . | . | TGCGCCAGCAGTGAGTCCAGATCTGAAGCTTTCTTT | CASSESRSEAFF